This TCR beta chain was identified in a study of T cells in Graves' hyperthyroidism and ophthalmopathy. CDR1 is SQVTM and CDR2 is ANQGSEA in the germline V gene. This CDR3 has 13 amino acids. V shed 5 bases and J shed 0 bases, with 8 bases lying between them. Disease duration under 2 months; hyperthyroidism patients were aged 18 to 65. Investigators excluded patients with uncontrolled infection, other autoimmune disease, pregnancy or lactation. Extraction of PBMCs used 10 ml of fresh peripheral blood. TCR beta CDR3 region amplification was performed from RNA transcripts. The TCR CDR3 was amplified in a first-round RT-PCR using the HTBI primer set. TCRdb called the multiplex PCR reads again in MiXCR, with one record for every CDR3 protein. Of roughly 700,000 distinct CDR3 sequences listed, about a third are singletons.

The receptor was isolated from a woman between 40 and 50 years old with Graves' hyperthyroidism. The gene calls are TRBV29-1 and TRBJ2-1, with D possibly matching TRBD2 (5 bases). Material: blood. This chain's CDR3 is CSVIASSYNEQFF. The DNA of the CDR3 is TGCAGCGTTATAGCGAGCTCCTACAATGAGCAGTTCTTC.